A selection of T cell receptor beta chains follows, all from one sample in a study of T cell changes during pregnancy in multiple sclerosis. Using immunoSEQ multiplex PCR, the repertoire was profiled, and TCRdb retains in-frame clones only, with some absent. The table shows 91,000 or so clones, with 85% to 95% occurring only once. Sequencing used peripheral blood, obtained after pregnancy. The receptors originated from a female donor with multiple sclerosis, enrolled in a pregnancy study. CDR3s include the opening cysteine and the closing phenylalanine or tryptophan. D genes are given only for firm matches. The size entry is marked missing in some rows and otherwise reads once, few, many or a size class.

size: .; J: TRBJ1-2; V: TRBV18; D: .; length: 13; DNA: TGTGCCAGCTCACCACCCGGGTCGAGCGGCTACACCTTC; CDR3: CASSPPGSSGYTF
size: .; J: TRBJ2-5; V: TRBV5-1; D: .; length: 14; DNA: TGCGCCAGCACCATCGGGCGGGGCCAAGAGACCCAGTACTTC; CDR3: CASTIGRGQETQYF
size: .; J: TRBJ1-5; V: TRBV18; D: .; length: 15; DNA: TGTGCCAGCTCACCACCTGGTGACAACGATCAGCCCCAGCATTTT; CDR3: CASSPPGDNDQPQHF
size: once; J: TRBJ2-7; V: TRBV18; D: .; length: 14; DNA: TGTGCCAGCTCGCAATCAACCCGGGCCTACGAGCAGTACTTC; CDR3: CASSQSTRAYEQYF
size: .; J: TRBJ2-5; V: TRBV7-9; D: TRBD1; length: 15; DNA: TGTGCCAGCAGCTTATCATGGGACAGCGAAGAGACCCAGTACTTC; CDR3: CASSLSWDSEETQYF
size: once; J: TRBJ2-5; V: TRBV4-1; D: TRBD1; length: 14; DNA: TGCGCCAGCAGCCAAGATGAGACAGGGGATACCCAGTACTTC; CDR3: CASSQDETGDTQYF
size: .; J: TRBJ1-3; V: TRBV25-1; D: TRBD1; length: 14; DNA: TGTGCCAGCGACAGGGGAGGACCTGGAAACACCATATATTTT; CDR3: CASDRGGPGNTIYF
size: .; J: TRBJ1-2; V: TRBV10-1; D: TRBD1; length: 13; DNA: TGCGCCAGCAGGGCGGACAGGGTCTATGGCTACACCTTC; CDR3: CASRADRVYGYTF
size: .; J: TRBJ2-3; V: TRBV15; D: TRBD2; length: 18; DNA: TGTGCCACCAGCAGATTAAAGGCGGCGGGGGGGCAGACAGATACGCAGTATTTT; CDR3: CATSRLKAAGGQTDTQYF
size: .; J: TRBJ2-2; V: TRBV6-5; D: TRBD1; length: 14; DNA: TGTGCCAGCAGGACCTCAGGGGGCACCGGGGAGCTGTTTTTT; CDR3: CASRTSGGTGELFF
size: .; J: TRBJ2-1; V: TRBV2; D: .; length: 15; DNA: TGTGCCAGCAGTGAAGACAGGGGGGGATACAATGAGCAGTTCTTC; CDR3: CASSEDRGGYNEQFF
size: .; J: TRBJ1-4; V: TRBV6-5; D: .; length: 13; DNA: TGTGCCAGCAGTAAGGGAGTCAATGAAAAACTGTTTTTT; CDR3: CASSKGVNEKLFF
size: .; J: TRBJ2-6; V: TRBV2; D: .; length: 18; DNA: TGTGCCACCATAGTGATAGGGGCTCAAGGCTCTGGGGCCAACGTCCTGACTTTC; CDR3: CATIVIGAQGSGANVLTF
size: .; J: TRBJ1-2; V: TRBV5-1; D: .; length: 13; DNA: TGCGCCAGCAGCTTGACAGGGCGGAGTGGCTACACCTTC; CDR3: CASSLTGRSGYTF
size: .; J: TRBJ2-2; V: TRBV23-1; D: TRBD1; length: 18; DNA: TGCGCCAGCAGTCCCGGGACAGGGGTGCTCGCGAACACCGGGGAGCTGTTTTTT; CDR3: CASSPGTGVLANTGELFF
size: .; J: TRBJ1-1; V: TRBV14; D: .; length: 13; DNA: TGTGCCAGCAGCCATGTTTTGACAGACGAAGCTTTCTTT; CDR3: CASSHVLTDEAFF
size: .; J: TRBJ2-7; V: TRBV30; D: TRBD2; length: 15; DNA: TGTGCCTGGAGTGGACTAGCGGGGCCGCTTAGCGAGCAGTACTTC; CDR3: CAWSGLAGPLSEQYF
size: .; J: TRBJ1-4; V: TRBV12-5; D: .; length: 13; DNA: TGTGCTAGTGGCCAGATTGACAGAGAAAAACTGTTTTTT; CDR3: CASGQIDREKLFF
size: .; J: TRBJ1-1; V: TRBV5-1; D: TRBD1; length: 17; DNA: TGCGCCAGCAGGTCTTGGACAGGGTTTGGGTGGCTGACTGAAGCTTTCTTT; CDR3: CASRSWTGFGWLTEAFF
size: .; J: TRBJ2-3; V: TRBV27; D: .; length: 16; DNA: TGTGCCAGCAGTTTATTGGGGGGGGCAGGATCAGATACGCAGTATTTT; CDR3: CASSLLGGAGSDTQYF
size: once; J: TRBJ1-2; V: TRBV11-2; D: TRBD1; length: 14; DNA: TGTGCCAGCAGCTTCGGACAGGGGCTTTATGGCTACACCTTC; CDR3: CASSFGQGLYGYTF
size: many; J: TRBJ1-1; V: TRBV5-1; D: TRBD1; length: 14; DNA: TGCGCCAGCAGCCGGGACAGGGTTAGAACTGAAGCTTTCTTT; CDR3: CASSRDRVRTEAFF
size: .; J: TRBJ2-7; V: TRBV7-8; D: .; length: 14; DNA: TGTGCCAGCAGACCTACCGGGACACCCTACGAGCAGTACTTC; CDR3: CASRPTGTPYEQYF
size: .; J: TRBJ1-1; V: TRBV2; D: TRBD1; length: 15; DNA: TGTGCCAGCAGTCTAACCGGGACAGGGGTGACTGAAGCTTTCTTT; CDR3: CASSLTGTGVTEAFF
size: .; J: TRBJ1-2; V: TRBV5-1; D: TRBD1; length: 16; DNA: TGCGCCAGCAGTCCGGGGACAGAGGGGTACAACTATGGCTACACCTTC; CDR3: CASSPGTEGYNYGYTF
size: .; J: TRBJ1-1; V: TRBV19; D: .; length: 12; DNA: TGTGCCAGTAGAACAGGGAACACTGAAGCTTTCTTT; CDR3: CASRTGNTEAFF
size: .; J: TRBJ1-1; V: TRBV19; D: .; length: 13; DNA: TGTGCCAGTGGGGCTGGGATGAACACTGAAGCTTTCTTT; CDR3: CASGAGMNTEAFF
size: .; J: TRBJ2-4; V: TRBV27; D: TRBD2; length: 17; DNA: TGTGCCAGCAGTTTACAAAGACTAGCGGGAGCCAAAAACATTCAGTACTTC; CDR3: CASSLQRLAGAKNIQYF
size: .; J: TRBJ1-1; V: TRBV6-5; D: .; length: 14; DNA: TGTGCCAGCAGTTACCGAGGGGCGGGGACTGAAGCTTTCTTT; CDR3: CASSYRGAGTEAFF
size: .; J: TRBJ2-3; V: TRBV2; D: TRBD1; length: 14; DNA: TGTGCCAGCAGGCCGGGACAGAACACAGATACGCAGTATTTT; CDR3: CASRPGQNTDTQYF
size: once; J: TRBJ2-7; V: TRBV13; D: .; length: 14; DNA: TGTGCCAGCAGCTTAGGCGAGTTGGCCTACGAGCAGTACTTC; CDR3: CASSLGELAYEQYF
size: .; J: TRBJ1-2; V: TRBV29-1; D: .; length: 14; DNA: TGCAGCCCCTGTCATTTTGTCAGGGTTATCGGCTACACCTTC; CDR3: CSPCHFVRVIGYTF
size: .; J: TRBJ1-2; V: TRBV5-4; D: TRBD1; length: 13; DNA: TGTGCCAGCAGTTCCGGGACAGTAAAGGGCTACACCTTC; CDR3: CASSSGTVKGYTF
size: .; J: TRBJ2-7; V: TRBV6-5; D: TRBD1; length: 15; DNA: TGTGCCAGCAGAGAAACCCGACAGGGCCGGCAGGAGCAGTACTTC; CDR3: CASRETRQGRQEQYF
size: .; J: TRBJ1-4; V: TRBV11-1; D: TRBD1; length: 15; DNA: TGTGCCAGCAGCGGAGGCAGGGGGATGAATGAAAAACTGTTTTTT; CDR3: CASSGGRGMNEKLFF
size: once; J: TRBJ2-3; V: TRBV6-5; D: .; length: 13; DNA: TGTGCCAGCAGTTACTCGAGGGCAGATACGCAGTATTTT; CDR3: CASSYSRADTQYF
size: .; J: TRBJ1-5; V: TRBV6-1; D: TRBD1; length: 15; DNA: TGTGCCAGCAGTGTAGAGACAGGGCGCAATCAGCCCCAGCATTTT; CDR3: CASSVETGRNQPQHF
size: once; J: TRBJ2-2; V: TRBV6-5; D: .; length: 14; DNA: TGTGCCAGCAGTTATCTCGGGACAAACGGGGAGCTGTTTTTT; CDR3: CASSYLGTNGELFF
size: .; J: TRBJ1-6; V: TRBV18; D: TRBD1; length: 14; DNA: TGTGCCAGCTCACCTGGACAGGGGGAGGGGGCCCTCCACTTT; CDR3: CASSPGQGEGALHF
size: .; J: TRBJ1-2; V: TRBV27; D: .; length: 13; DNA: TGTGCCAGCAGTTTATCCACAGCATATGGCTACACCTTC; CDR3: CASSLSTAYGYTF
size: .; J: TRBJ1-1; V: TRBV11-2; D: .; length: 19; DNA: TGTGCCAGCAGGACTCAACGTCGACATGGTAAAACCTGGGGGGGTGAAGCTTTCTTT; CDR3: CASRTQRRHGKTWGGEAFF
size: .; J: TRBJ2-7; V: TRBV10-3; D: TRBD1; length: 11; DNA: TGTGCCATCGGGACAGGCTACGAGCAGTACTTC; CDR3: CAIGTGYEQYF
size: .; J: TRBJ2-7; V: TRBV7-6; D: TRBD2; length: 13; DNA: TGTGCCAGCAGCAGGCGGGAGTTGGACGAGCAGTACTTC; CDR3: CASSRRELDEQYF
size: .; J: TRBJ2-2; V: TRBV7-9; D: .; length: 18; DNA: TGTGCCAGCAGACATCGGGGAGACAACCCTACCGGAGGCGGGGAGCTGTTTTTT; CDR3: CASRHRGDNPTGGGELFF
size: .; J: TRBJ1-2; V: TRBV6-5; D: .; length: 13; DNA: TGTGCCAGCAGTATCCCGGGGGTGGGAGGCTACACCTTC; CDR3: CASSIPGVGGYTF
size: .; J: TRBJ1-2; V: TRBV27; D: TRBD1; length: 13; DNA: TGTGCCAGCAGGTCTTACAGGGGGGGCGGCTACACCTTC; CDR3: CASRSYRGGGYTF
size: .; J: TRBJ1-2; V: TRBV29-1; D: .; length: 15; DNA: TGCAGCGTTCCAGGGAAGGATCTAGCTAACTATGGCTACACCTTC; CDR3: CSVPGKDLANYGYTF
size: .; J: TRBJ1-6; V: TRBV19; D: .; length: 16; DNA: TGTGCCAGTAGTTACGTCAGGATGGAAAATAATTCACCCCTCCACTTT; CDR3: CASSYVRMENNSPLHF
size: .; J: TRBJ1-4; V: TRBV9; D: .; length: 15; DNA: TGTGCCAGCAGCGTAGGGGCAGGCAGCCGCGAAAAACTGTTTTTT; CDR3: CASSVGAGSREKLFF
size: .; J: TRBJ1-1; V: TRBV5-1; D: .; length: 14; DNA: TGCGCCAGCAGCATCGGGGATTTAGGCACTGAAGCTTTCTTT; CDR3: CASSIGDLGTEAFF
size: .; J: TRBJ1-1; V: TRBV6-5; D: TRBD1; length: 13; DNA: TGTGCCAGCACCATCGACAGGGCTACTGAAGCTTTCTTT; CDR3: CASTIDRATEAFF
size: .; J: TRBJ2-7; V: TRBV6-1; D: TRBD2; length: 16; DNA: TGTGCCAGCAGGGAACCACTAGCGGGAGACTTCTACGAGCAGTACTTC; CDR3: CASREPLAGDFYEQYF
size: .; J: TRBJ2-5; V: TRBV29-1; D: .; length: 13; DNA: TGCAGCGTTCAACTGGGGGGTTTGGAGACCCAGTACTTC; CDR3: CSVQLGGLETQYF
size: .; J: TRBJ1-5; V: TRBV6-1; D: TRBD1; length: 16; DNA: TGTGCCAGCAGTGAGGACGGACAGGGGAAGTATCAGCCCCAGCATTTT; CDR3: CASSEDGQGKYQPQHF
size: .; J: TRBJ2-2; V: TRBV4-3; D: TRBD1; length: 17; DNA: TGCGCCAGCAGCCAAGGTAGCAACAGGGGGTATACCGGGGAGCTGTTTTTT; CDR3: CASSQGSNRGYTGELFF
size: .; J: TRBJ1-5; V: TRBV30; D: .; length: 15; DNA: TGTGCCTGGAGCCTTGGGGGGGCCAGCAATCAGCCCCAGCATTTT; CDR3: CAWSLGGASNQPQHF
size: .; J: TRBJ1-6; V: TRBV7-9; D: TRBD1; length: 14; DNA: TGTGCCAGCAGTGCCGACAGGGGGAATTCACCCCTCCACTTT; CDR3: CASSADRGNSPLHF